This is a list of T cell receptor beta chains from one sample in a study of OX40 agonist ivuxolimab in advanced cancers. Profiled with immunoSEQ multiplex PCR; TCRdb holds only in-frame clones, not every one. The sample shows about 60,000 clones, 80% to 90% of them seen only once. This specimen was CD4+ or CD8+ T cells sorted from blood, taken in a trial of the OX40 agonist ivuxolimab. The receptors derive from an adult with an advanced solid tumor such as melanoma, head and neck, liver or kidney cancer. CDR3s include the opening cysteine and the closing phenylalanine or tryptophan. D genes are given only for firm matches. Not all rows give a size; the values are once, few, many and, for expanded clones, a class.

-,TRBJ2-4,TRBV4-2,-,TGTGCCGGCAGCCCCCCCGAGCGGAGAGCGAACATTCAGTACTTC,CAGSPPERRANIQYF
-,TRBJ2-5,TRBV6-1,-,TGTGCCAGCAGTGGACAGATCTTCGGCGAGACCCAGTACTTC,CASSGQIFGETQYF
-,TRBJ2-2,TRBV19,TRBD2,TGTGCCAGTAGTTCCACTAGCGGGAGTGCCGGGGAGCTGTTTTTT,CASSSTSGSAGELFF
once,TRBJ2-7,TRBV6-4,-,TGTGCCAGCAGGGCGTACGTGACATTCTCCTACGAGCAGTACTTC,CASRAYVTFSYEQYF
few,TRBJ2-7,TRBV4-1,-,TGCGCCAGCAGCCAAGGACCAGGGACCCCCTACGAGCAGTACTTC,CASSQGPGTPYEQYF
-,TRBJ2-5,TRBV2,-,TGTGCCAGCATGCTTGGGGAGACCCAGTACTTC,CASMLGETQYF
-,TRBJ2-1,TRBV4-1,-,TGCGCCAGCAGCCCCCGACCCCGCGACAATGAGCAGTTCTTC,CASSPRPRDNEQFF
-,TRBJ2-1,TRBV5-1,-,TGCGCCAGCAGCCCGGGATCAACGGTCGATGAGCAGTTCTTC,CASSPGSTVDEQFF
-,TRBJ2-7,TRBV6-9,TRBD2,TGTGCCAGCGTAGATAGCGGGAGGTCGTACGAGCAGTACTTC,CASVDSGRSYEQYF
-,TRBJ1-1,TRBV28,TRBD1,TGTGCCAGCAACACAGGAGGACAGGGCGACACTGAAGCTTTCTTT,CASNTGGQGDTEAFF
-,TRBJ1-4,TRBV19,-,TGTGCCAGTAGTATGCATTCGCGAGAAGAAAGGGAAAAACTGTTTTTT,CASSMHSREEREKLFF
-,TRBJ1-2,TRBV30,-,TGTGTCCGGGCGGAGGGCCCTGATGGCTACACCTTC,CVRAEGPDGYTF
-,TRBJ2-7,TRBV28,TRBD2,TGTGCCAGCAGTGAGACTAGCGGGAGCTCCTACGAGCAGTACTTC,CASSETSGSSYEQYF
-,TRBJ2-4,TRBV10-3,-,TGTGCCGCGGCCGATCCGGCCAAAAACATTCAGTACTTC,CAAADPAKNIQYF
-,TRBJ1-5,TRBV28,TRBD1,TGTGCCAGCAGTTCAACCAGATGGGGACAGATTAGCAATCAGCCCCAGCATTTT,CASSSTRWGQISNQPQHF
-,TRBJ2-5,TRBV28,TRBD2,TGTGCCAGCAGTGCGGGACTAGCGGAACTCCAAGAGACCCAGTACTTC,CASSAGLAELQETQYF
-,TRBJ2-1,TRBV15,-,TGTGCCACCAGCAGAGATCGGGCAGGCCCTGGGGGAGGCTACAATGAGCAGTTCTTC,CATSRDRAGPGGGYNEQFF
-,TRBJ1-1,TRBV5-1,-,TGCGCCAGCAGCCCGGGACAAGAAGCTTTCTTT,CASSPGQEAFF
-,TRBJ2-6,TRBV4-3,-,TGCGCCAGCAGCCAGGGTACTGGGGCCAACGTCCTGACTTTC,CASSQGTGANVLTF
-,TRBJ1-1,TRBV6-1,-,TGTGCCAGCAGTATTAGCACCAGGAACACTGAAGCTTTCTTT,CASSISTRNTEAFF
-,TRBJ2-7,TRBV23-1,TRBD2,TGCGCCAGCAGAATGACTAGCGAGTATGCCACCTACGAGCAGTACTTC,CASRMTSEYATYEQYF
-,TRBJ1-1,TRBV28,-,TGTGCCAGCAAAAGTAGTCAGGGCCGGGTGAACACTGAAGCTTTCTTT,CASKSSQGRVNTEAFF
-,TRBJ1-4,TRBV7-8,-,TGTGCCAGCAGCTTAGGGTCCGAACTTGGGGAACTGTTTTTT,CASSLGSELGELFF
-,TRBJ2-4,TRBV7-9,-,TGTGCCAGCAGCGCCCCGGGACGGCAGGGGGGGAACATTCAGTACTTC,CASSAPGRQGGNIQYF